In this sample, the clone carrying this TCR beta chain turned up a few times. Its antigen remains unidentified. The study ran its PCR with 60 Vbeta and 13 Jbeta primers. Repertoires were generated with immunoSEQ multiplex PCR, while TCRdb's copy carries only in-frame clones and drops some. The repertoire holds roughly 100,000 clones, roughly three quarters seen once, with 9% to 12% in the top ten. This record belongs to a study of cytomegalovirus exposure and HLA in healthy donors. The CDR3 runs 14 residues. V lost 6 bases and J lost 1; bases outside the gene matches: 0. Germline V lookup: CDR1 MGHDK, CDR2 SYGVNS. Study results and caveats: In a later analysis, most CMV-associated TCR beta chains appeared HLA-restricted.

This receptor was obtained from a woman aged 18-30 years in good health and CMV-seropositive. Sequencing was done on a sample of PBMCs. The genes are TRBV25-1 and TRBJ2-2, with 9 bases aligning to TRBD1. The CDR3 nucleotides are TGTGCCAGCAGGGACAGGGGGAACACCGGGGAGCTGTTTTTT. Protein product: CASRDRGNTGELFF.